Sequencing of this T cell receptor (beta chain) was carried out in a study of blood T cell repertoires in COVID-19. Study context: The study drew acute and convalescent COVID-19 samples from the United States, Italy and Spain. PBMCs, B-cell-depleted T cells, or T cells provided the cDNA or gDNA that made up the material.

Per the authors' pipeline: Amplified reference gene primers provided the basis for estimating nucleated cell counts. Generated by immunoSEQ multiplex PCR, the TCRdb table keeps only in-frame clones and is missing some. V and J calls and clone size are copied from that table; D and trimming were computed from the DNA. The sample carries around 160,000 clones, less than 90% recorded once. CDR1 and CDR2 (germline): ENHRY, SYGVKD. Trimming took 0 bases from V and 12 from J, leaving 23 bases between them. The CDR3 consists of 17 residues. Sequenced: peripheral blood. V usage is TRBV10-3 and J usage is TRBJ1-4, with D possibly being TRBD1 (5 bases). The sequence came from a human donor in a cohort sampled during active COVID-19. The CDR3 DNA follows: TGTGCCATCAGTGAGTCCCCCGGGGGGAGCCCCTATTCAGAACTGTTTTTT. Translated, it gives CAISESPGGSPYSELFF.